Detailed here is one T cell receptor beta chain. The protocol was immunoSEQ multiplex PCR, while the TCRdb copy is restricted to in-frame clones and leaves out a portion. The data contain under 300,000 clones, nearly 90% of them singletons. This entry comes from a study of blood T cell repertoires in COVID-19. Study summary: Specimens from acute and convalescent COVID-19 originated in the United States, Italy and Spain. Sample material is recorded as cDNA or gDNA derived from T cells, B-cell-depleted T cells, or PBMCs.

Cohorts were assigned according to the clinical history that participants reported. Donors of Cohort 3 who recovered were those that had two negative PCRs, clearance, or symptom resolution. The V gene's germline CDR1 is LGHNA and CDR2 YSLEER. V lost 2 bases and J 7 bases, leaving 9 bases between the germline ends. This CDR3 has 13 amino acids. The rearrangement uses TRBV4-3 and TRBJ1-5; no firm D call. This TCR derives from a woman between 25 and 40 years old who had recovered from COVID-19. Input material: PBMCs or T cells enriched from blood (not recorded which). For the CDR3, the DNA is TGCGCCAGCAGCCAATGGGTCGGGCAGCCCCAGCATTTT. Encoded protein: CASSQWVGQPQHF.